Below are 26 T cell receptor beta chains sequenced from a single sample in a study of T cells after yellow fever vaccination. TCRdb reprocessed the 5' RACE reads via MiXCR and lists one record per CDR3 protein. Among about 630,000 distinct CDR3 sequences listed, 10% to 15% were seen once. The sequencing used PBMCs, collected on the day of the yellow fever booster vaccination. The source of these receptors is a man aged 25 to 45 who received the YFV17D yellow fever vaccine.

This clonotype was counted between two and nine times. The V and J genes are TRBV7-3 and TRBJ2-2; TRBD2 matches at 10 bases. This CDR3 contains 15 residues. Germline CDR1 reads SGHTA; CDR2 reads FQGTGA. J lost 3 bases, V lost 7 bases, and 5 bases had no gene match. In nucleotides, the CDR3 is TGTGCCAGCACCCGAGCGGGAGGGGACACCGGGGAGCTGTTTTTT. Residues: CASTRAGGDTGELFF.

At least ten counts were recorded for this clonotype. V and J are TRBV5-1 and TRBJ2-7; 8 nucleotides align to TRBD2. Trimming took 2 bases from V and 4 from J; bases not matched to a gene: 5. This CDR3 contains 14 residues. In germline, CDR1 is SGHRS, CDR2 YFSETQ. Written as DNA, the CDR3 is TGCGCCAGCAGCTTCAGAGCGGGAGAATACGAGCAGTACTTC. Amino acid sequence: CASSFRAGEYEQYF.

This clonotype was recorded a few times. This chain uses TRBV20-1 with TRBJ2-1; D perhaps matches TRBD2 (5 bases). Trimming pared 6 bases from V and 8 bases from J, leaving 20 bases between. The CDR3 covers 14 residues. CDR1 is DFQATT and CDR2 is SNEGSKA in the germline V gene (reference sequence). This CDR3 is CSALTSGLYYEQFF. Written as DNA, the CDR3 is TGCAGTGCCCTTACTAGTGGCCTTTACTATGAGCAGTTCTTC.

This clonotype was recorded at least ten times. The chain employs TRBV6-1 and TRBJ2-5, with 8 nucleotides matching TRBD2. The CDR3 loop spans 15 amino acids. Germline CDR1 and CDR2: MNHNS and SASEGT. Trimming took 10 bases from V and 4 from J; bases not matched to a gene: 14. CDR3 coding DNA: TGTGCCACCGGCTTGGGCGGGAGGAAGGGAGAGACCCAGTACTTC. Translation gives CATGLGGRKGETQYF.

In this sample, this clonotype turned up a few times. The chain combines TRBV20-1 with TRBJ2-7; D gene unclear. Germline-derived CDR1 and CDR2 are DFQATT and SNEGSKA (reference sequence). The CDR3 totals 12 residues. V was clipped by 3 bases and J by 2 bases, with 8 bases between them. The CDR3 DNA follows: TGCAGTGCTAGGTCTAACACCTACGAGCAGTACTTC. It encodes CSARSNTYEQYF.

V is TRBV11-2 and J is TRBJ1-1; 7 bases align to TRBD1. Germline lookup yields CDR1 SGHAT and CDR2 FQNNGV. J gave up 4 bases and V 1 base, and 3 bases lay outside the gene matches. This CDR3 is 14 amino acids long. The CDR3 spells CASSLVGTATEAFF. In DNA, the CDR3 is TGTGCCAGCAGCTTAGTAGGGACAGCCACTGAAGCTTTCTTT. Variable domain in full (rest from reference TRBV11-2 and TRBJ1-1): EAGVAQSPRYKIIEKRQSVAFWCNPISGHATLYWYQQILGQGPKLLIQFQNNGVVDDSQLPKDRFSAERLKGVDSTLKIQPAKLEDSAVYLCASSLVGTATEAFFGQGTRLTVV.

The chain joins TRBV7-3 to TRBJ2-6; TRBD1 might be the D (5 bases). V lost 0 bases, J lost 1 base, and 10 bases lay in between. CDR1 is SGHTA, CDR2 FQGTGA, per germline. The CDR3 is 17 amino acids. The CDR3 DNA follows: TGTGCCAGCAGCTTAACCGGACATAGGTCTGGGGCCAACGTCCTGACTTTC. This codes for CASSLTGHRSGANVLTF.

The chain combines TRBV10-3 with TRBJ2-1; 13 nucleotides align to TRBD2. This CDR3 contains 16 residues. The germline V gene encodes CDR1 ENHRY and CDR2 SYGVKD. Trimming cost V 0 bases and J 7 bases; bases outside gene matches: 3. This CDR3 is CAISESGLAGKNEQFF. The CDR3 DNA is TGTGCCATCAGTGAGTCGGGACTAGCGGGAAAAAATGAGCAGTTCTTC.

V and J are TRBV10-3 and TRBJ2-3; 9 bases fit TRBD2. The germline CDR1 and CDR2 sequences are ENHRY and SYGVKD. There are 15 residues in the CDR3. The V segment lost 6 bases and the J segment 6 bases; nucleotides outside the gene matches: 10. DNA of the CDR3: TGTGCCATCAGCCAGATGGCTAGCGGGATGGATACGCAGTATTTT. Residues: CAISQMASGMDTQYF.

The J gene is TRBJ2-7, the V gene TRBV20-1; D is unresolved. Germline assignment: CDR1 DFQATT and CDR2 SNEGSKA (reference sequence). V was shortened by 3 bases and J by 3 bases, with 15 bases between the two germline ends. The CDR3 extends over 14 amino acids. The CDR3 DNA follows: TGCAGTGCTAGCCACCTTGGAGCGAACTACGAGCAGTACTTC. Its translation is CSASHLGANYEQYF.

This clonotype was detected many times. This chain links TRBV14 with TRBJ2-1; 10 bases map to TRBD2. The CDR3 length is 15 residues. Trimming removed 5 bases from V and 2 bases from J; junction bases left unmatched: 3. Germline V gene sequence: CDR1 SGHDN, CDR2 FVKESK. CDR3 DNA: TGTGCCAGCAGCTCAACTAGCGGGACCTACAATGAGCAGTTCTTC. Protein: CASSSTSGTYNEQFF.

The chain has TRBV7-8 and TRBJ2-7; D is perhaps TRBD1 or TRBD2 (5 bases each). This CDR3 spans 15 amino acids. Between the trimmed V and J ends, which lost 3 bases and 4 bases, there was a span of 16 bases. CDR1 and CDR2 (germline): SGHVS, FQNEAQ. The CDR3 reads CASSFGTPIRYEQYF. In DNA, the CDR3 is TGTGCCAGCAGCTTCGGGACCCCGATTCGGTACGAGCAGTACTTC.

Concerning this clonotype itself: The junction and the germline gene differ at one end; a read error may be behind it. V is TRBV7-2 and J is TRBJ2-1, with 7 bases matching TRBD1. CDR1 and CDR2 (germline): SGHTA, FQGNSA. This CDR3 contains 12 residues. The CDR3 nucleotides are TGTGCCAGCAGCCCCCATTACGGGACAGCGTACTTC. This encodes CASSPHYGTAYF.

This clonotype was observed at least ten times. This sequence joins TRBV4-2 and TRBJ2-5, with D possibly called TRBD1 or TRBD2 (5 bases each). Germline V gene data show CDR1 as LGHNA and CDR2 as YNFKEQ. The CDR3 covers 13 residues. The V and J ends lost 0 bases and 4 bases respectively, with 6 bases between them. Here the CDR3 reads CASSQDGGETQYF. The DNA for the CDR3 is TGTGCCAGCAGCCAAGATGGGGGAGAGACCCAGTACTTC.

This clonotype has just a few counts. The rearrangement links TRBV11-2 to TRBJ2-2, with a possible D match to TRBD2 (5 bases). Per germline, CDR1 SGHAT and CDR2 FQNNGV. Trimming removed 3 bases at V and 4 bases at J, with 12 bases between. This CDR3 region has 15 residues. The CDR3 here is CASSFRGWSTGELFF. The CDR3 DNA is TGTGCCAGCAGCTTTAGAGGGTGGAGCACCGGGGAGCTGTTTTTT.

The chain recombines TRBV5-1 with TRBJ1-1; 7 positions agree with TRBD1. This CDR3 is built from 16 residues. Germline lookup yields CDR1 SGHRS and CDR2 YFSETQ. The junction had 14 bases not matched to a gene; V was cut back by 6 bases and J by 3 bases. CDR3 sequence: CASTPGGGLKDTEAFF. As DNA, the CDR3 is TGCGCCAGCACCCCAGGAGGGGGCCTGAAGGACACTGAAGCTTTCTTT.

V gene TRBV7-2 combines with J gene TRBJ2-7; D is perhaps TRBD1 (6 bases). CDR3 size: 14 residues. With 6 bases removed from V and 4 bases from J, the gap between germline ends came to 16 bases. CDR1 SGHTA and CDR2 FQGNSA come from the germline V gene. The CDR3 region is CASRDRTGPYEQYF. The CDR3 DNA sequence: TGTGCCAGCAGAGACAGGACTGGGCCTTACGAGCAGTACTTC.

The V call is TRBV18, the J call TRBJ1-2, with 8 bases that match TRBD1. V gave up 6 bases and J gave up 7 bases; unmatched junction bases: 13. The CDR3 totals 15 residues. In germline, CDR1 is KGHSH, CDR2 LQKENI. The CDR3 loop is CASSVGERQGSGYTF. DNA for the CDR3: TGTGCCAGCTCCGTGGGCGAGAGACAGGGGAGTGGCTACACCTTC.

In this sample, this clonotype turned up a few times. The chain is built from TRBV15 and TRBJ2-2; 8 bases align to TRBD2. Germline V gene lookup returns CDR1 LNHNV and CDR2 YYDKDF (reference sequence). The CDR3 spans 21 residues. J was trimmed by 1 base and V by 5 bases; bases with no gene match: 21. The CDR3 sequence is CATSPRGGLVPPHKNTGELFF. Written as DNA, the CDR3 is TGTGCCACCAGCCCCCGTGGGGGACTAGTCCCCCCCCACAAGAACACCGGGGAGCTGTTTTTT.

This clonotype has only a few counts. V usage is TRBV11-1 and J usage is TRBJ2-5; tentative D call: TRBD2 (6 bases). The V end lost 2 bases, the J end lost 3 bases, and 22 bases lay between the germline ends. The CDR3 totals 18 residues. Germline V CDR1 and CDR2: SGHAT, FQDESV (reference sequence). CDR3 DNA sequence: TGTGCCAGCAGCTTAAGCCGGACTTGGGGAGGAGGTGAAGAGACCCAGTACTTC. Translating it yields CASSLSRTWGGGEETQYF. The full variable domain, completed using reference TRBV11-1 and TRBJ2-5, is EAEVAQSPRYKITEKSQAVAFWCDPISGHATLYWYRQILGQGPELLVQFQDESVVDDSQLPKDRFSAERLKGVDSTLKIQPAELGDSAMYLCASSLSRTWGGGEETQYFGPGTRLLVL.

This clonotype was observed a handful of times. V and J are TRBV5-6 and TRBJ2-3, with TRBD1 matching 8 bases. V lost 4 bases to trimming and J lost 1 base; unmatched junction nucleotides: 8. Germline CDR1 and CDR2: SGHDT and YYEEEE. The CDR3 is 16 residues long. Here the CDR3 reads CASSPDRGFGTDTQYF. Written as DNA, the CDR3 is TGTGCCAGCAGCCCAGACAGGGGCTTTGGCACAGATACGCAGTATTTT. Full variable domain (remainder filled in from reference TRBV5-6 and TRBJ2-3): DAGVTQSPTHLIKTRGQQVTLRCSPKSGHDTVSWYQQALGQGPQFIFQYYEEEERQRGNFPDRFSGHQFPNYSSELNVNALLLGDSALYLCASSPDRGFGTDTQYFGPGTRLTVL.

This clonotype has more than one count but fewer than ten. This CDR3 reads CASSPSITSGSSYEQYF. CDR3 nucleotides: TGTGCCAGCAGCCCAAGCATTACTAGCGGGAGCTCCTACGAGCAGTACTTC. This chain connects TRBV7-9 to TRBJ2-7, with 11 bases fitting TRBD2. This CDR3 spans 17 amino acids. The trim removed 5 bases at V and 0 bases at J, leaving 9 bases unmatched. Germline values: CDR1 SEHNR, CDR2 FQNEAQ (reference sequence).

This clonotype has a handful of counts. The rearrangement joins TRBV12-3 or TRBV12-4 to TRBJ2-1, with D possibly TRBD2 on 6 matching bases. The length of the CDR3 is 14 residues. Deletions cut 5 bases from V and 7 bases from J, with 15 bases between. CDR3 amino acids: CASSPPGLRNEQFF. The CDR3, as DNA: TGTGCCAGCAGTCCCCCGGGACTCAGGAATGAGCAGTTCTTC.

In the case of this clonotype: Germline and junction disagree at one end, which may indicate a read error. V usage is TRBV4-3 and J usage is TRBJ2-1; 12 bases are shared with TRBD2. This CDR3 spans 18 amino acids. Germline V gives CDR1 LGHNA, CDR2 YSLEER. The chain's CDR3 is CASSQERFGTSGYIEQFF. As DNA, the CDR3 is TGCGCCAGCAGCCAAGAAAGGTTCGGGACTAGCGGGTACATTGAGCAGTTCTTC.

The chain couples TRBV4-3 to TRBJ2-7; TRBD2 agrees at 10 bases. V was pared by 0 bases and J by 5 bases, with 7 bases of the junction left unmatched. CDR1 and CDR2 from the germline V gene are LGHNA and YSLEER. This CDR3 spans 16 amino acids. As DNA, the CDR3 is TGCGCCAGCAGCCAAGATGAAGCTAGCGGGAGCGACGAGCAGTACTTC. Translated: CASSQDEASGSDEQYF.

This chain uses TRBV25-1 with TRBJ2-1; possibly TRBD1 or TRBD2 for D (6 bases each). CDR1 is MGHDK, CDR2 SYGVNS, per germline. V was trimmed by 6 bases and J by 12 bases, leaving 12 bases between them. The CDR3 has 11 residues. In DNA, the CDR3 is TGTGCCAGCAGCGGAGGGGGAAGGCAGTTCTTC. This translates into CASSGGGRQFF.